This T cell receptor (beta chain) was obtained from a study of shared clonotypes between healthy human individuals (TCRdb year 2020). Broadly, across the study: A couple of women and a few men aged 18 to 49 years were included in the cohort. Per donor, three plates each were used for CD4 naive and CD4 memory, two for CD8 naive, and one for CD8 memory. To estimate repertoire size and how much clonotypes are shared between individuals, the study performed deep sequencing of blood TCR repertoires from a few healthy adults. To increase sequencing depth and limit assay-specific biases, different laboratories used diverse techniques to prepare libraries and sequence TCR repertoires. Each donor's leukapheresis produced roughly between roughly 0.85 and 10 billion PBMCs. Broad study findings and their caveats: Even with the large sequencing depth, rarefaction of the sorted-subset datasets indicated that sequencing was incomplete. Only blood was sampled, and tissue TCR repertoires likely differ from those in blood. Higher generation probabilities were observed for clonotypes shared by all four sorted-subset donors than for non-shared clonotypes. When a few donors were compared, the shared fraction of clonotypes was around 4.6% for naive CD4, less than 4% for naive CD8, about 2.5% for memory CD4, and 0.4% for memory CD8. Based on pairwise subsampling, the degree of clonotype sharing among donors was expected to be affected by sequencing depth. Because the study included a small number of donors, the genetic and exposure-history diversity represented was limited. Estimated clonotype richness was generally larger for naive than for memory subsets.

Using the deep immunoSEQ assay, multiplex PCR amplified TCR CDR3 regions from genomic DNA. For each cell subset, the extracted genomic DNA was distributed evenly across all wells of several immunoSEQ 96-well plates, and each plate served as one replicate. Each replicate PCR for sorted subsets received roughly 0.2 ug genomic DNA, equal to about 29,000 T cell genomes. The purified libraries were quantified using a Qubit 3.0 fluorometer, sized with a Bioanalyzer 2100, and then quantified again using the KAPA Library Quantification kit. A separate single-read 150-cycle Illumina NextSeq 550 flow cell was used to sequence each immunoSEQ 96-well plate. The study's processing was this. The immunoSEQ output contained only junctional sequences without quality scores, so filtering could not match that applied to full-length reads. Sequences were annotated with PyIR, a Python wrapper for IgBLAST v1.9, and V/J genes and CDR3 were assigned using IMGT germline references. Reads were removed for weak V/J assignments (E-value above 1e-6), missing CDR3, stop codons, out-of-frame junctions, or ambiguous translated residues. V3J clonotypes were defined as sequences sharing the same inferred V gene, J gene, and CDR3 amino acid sequence. Percentage overlap between repertoires was computed as shared unique clonotypes divided by the size of the smaller repertoire. Richness of each repertoire was evaluated using RTK rarefaction, the Chao1 estimator, and Recon v2.1 estimates of unobserved clonotypes. Generation probabilities for all TCRbeta clonotypes obtained by the gDNA method from a handful of donors were computed using OLGA. Entries here come from immuneACCESS through TCRdb and include only in-frame sequences with V and J called. Some clones fail to appear in such tables; in the studies checked, an unresolved V gene covers under half of the shortfall, and the cause of the remainder is unknown. V and J calls and clone size follow that table, whereas D and trimming were derived from the DNA. Recorded for this sample are fewer than 2.5 million clones; approximately 94% of them occurred a single time. About 0.39% of the sample is held by the ten biggest clonotypes.

As to this clone: Its cognate antigen has yet to be identified. No quality values exist for individual bases; no much larger clone is one base distant.

At the junction V is shortened by 6 bases and J by 1 base; bases outside the gene matches: 4. As encoded in the germline V gene (reference sequence), CDR1 is MNHNY while CDR2 is SVGAGI. The CDR3 runs 14 amino acids, cysteine and phenylalanine included. Only CDR3 DNA remains: 42 bases, in frame from the first base. Donors were healthy HIV-negative adults with no recently reported acute infections or vaccinations. All donors were Caucasian adults living in Nashville, Tennessee, USA. CD4+ T cells were enriched by magnetic negative selection; naive cells were then positively selected on CD45RA, and the negative fraction formed the memory subset. After blood collection by leukapheresis, PBMCs were isolated using Ficoll-Histopaque density gradient centrifugation and then cryopreserved in the vapor phase of liquid nitrogen. Analytical flow cytometry was used to check the purity and quantity of every magnetically sorted T cell population. Genomic DNA was isolated from each sorted fraction and quantified by UV absorbance on a Nanodrop 2000c.

The specimen sequenced was naive CD4+ T cells from PBMCs. According to the study, the label for this sample's cell subset or site signals: CD45RA+ positively selected. The clonotype originates from a man aged 18 to 35 in good health. Some clones in this sample may be carry-over from other donors' samples. The sequence links TRBV6-6 to TRBJ1-1, and 8 junction bases match TRBD1. The DNA is TGTGCCAGCAGAAGGACAGGGACGAACACTGAAGCTTTCTTT. Translated, it gives CASRRTGTNTEAFF.